In its sample, the clone carrying this TCR beta chain was seen a few times. Assay: immunoSEQ multiplex PCR; the TCRdb copy retains only in-frame clones and omits some. The sample records about 220,000 clones, 70% to 85% being singletons. These data come from a study of blood T cell repertoires in COVID-19. V lost 2 bases and J 4 bases, leaving 6 bases between the germline ends. Germline loops: CDR1 SGHRS, CDR2 YFSETQ. This CDR3 comprises 13 residues. V gene TRBV5-1 combines with J gene TRBJ1-4; D possibly corresponds to TRBD1 (5 bases). Sequencing used PBMCs or T cells enriched from blood (not recorded which). The sequence was collected from an older woman who had recovered from COVID-19. CDR3 residues: CASSFDSNEKLFF. The CDR3 DNA follows: TGCGCCAGCAGCTTCGACAGTAATGAAAAACTGTTTTTT.